The rows below give T cell receptor beta chains drawn from one sample of a study of T cell repertoires in cytomegalovirus infection. These receptors are not linked to any known antigen. Using its own MiXCR run on the reads, TCRdb lists one record per CDR3 protein. The sample has fewer than 950,000 distinct CDR3 sequences, roughly 33% seen once; the top ten hold over 10%. Sequences were derived from cultured CD8+ T cells from PBMCs, sampled from culture after CMV antigen stimulation. Every receptor here comes from a human donor in good health (CMV status not recorded). Some clones in this sample may be carry-over from other donors' samples. Each CDR3 is given with its conserved first and last residue. Fields, in order: D gene, V gene, clone size, J gene, CDR3 protein, CDR3 DNA. The D gene is left open where the match is weak. Some rows have no size entry. The others give once, few or many, or a class for an expanded clone.

TRBD2	TRBV7-2	few	TRBJ2-3	CASSLVGGLAGGGGTDTQYF	TGTGCCAGCAGCTTAGTCGGCGGACTAGCGGGGGGAGGGGGCACAGATACGCAGTATTTT
-	TRBV27	-	TRBJ1-1	CASGRTAKNTEAFF	TGTGCCAGCGGAAGGACGGCGAAGAACACTGAAGCTTTCTTT
-	TRBV12-3/TRBV12-4	few	TRBJ1-1	CASSFSGAAFF	TGTGCCAGCAGTTTCTCGGGGGCGGCTTTCTTT
-	TRBV7-4	-	TRBJ2-1	CASRPRNRSYNEQFF	TGTGCCAGCAGACCGCGGAATCGCTCCTACAATGAGCAGTTCTTC
-	TRBV28	few	TRBJ1-3	CASSSMIADSLSSGNTIYF	TGTGCCAGCAGTTCAATGATAGCGGACTCCCTATCCTCTGGAAACACCATATATTTT
-	TRBV7-8	-	TRBJ2-2	CASSLVGYRGGTVTGELFF	TGTGCCAGCAGCTTAGTGGGCTACAGGGGAGGGACAGTCACCGGGGAGCTGTTTTTT
TRBD2	TRBV7-8	many	TRBJ2-3	CASSLYGGGAGDTQYF	TGTGCCAGCAGCTTATATGGCGGGGGGGCAGGAGATACGCAGTATTTT
TRBD1	TRBV12-3/TRBV12-4	few	TRBJ2-1	CASSLWGQGAHEQFF	TGTGCCAGCAGTTTGTGGGGACAGGGGGCACATGAGCAGTTCTTC
TRBD2	TRBV13	many	TRBJ2-1	CACQRSGLAAPRPEQFF	TGTGCCTGCCAAAGGTCTGGGCTAGCGGCCCCTCGGCCCGAGCAGTTCTTC
TRBD2	TRBV10-2	few	TRBJ2-1	CASRALAGEYNEQFF	TGCGCCAGCAGGGCCTTAGCGGGGGAGTACAATGAGCAGTTCTTC
TRBD2	TRBV19	few	TRBJ2-7	CASSRRAGGFYEQYF	TGTGCCAGTAGCCGAAGGGCGGGGGGCTTCTACGAGCAGTACTTC
TRBD2	TRBV10-3	once	TRBJ2-1	CAISELTSGYNEQFF	TGTGCCATCAGTGAGTTGACTAGCGGATACAATGAGCAGTTCTTC
-	TRBV29-1	-	TRBJ1-2	CSVATWGANYGYTF	TGCAGCGTTGCCACCTGGGGAGCTAACTATGGCTACACCTTC
-	TRBV6-1	many	TRBJ1-2	CASSYIGRTNYGYTF	TGTGCCAGCAGCTATATAGGACGGACGAACTATGGCTACACCTTC
TRBD2	TRBV28	-	TRBJ2-5	CASSFPGLAGGQTQYF	TGTGCCAGCAGTTTTCCCGGACTAGCGGGGGGACAGACCCAGTACTTC
TRBD2	TRBV12-3/TRBV12-4	-	TRBJ2-1	CASSKRSSGGVDEQFF	TGTGCCAGCAGCAAGCGGTCCAGCGGGGGGGTTGATGAGCAGTTCTTC
TRBD1	TRBV11-2	-	TRBJ2-7	CASTSIGTGTYEQYF	TGTGCCAGCACATCAATCGGGACAGGGACCTACGAGCAGTACTTC
-	TRBV10-3	few	TRBJ2-4	CAISSGWESKNIQYF	TGTGCCATCAGTTCCGGCTGGGAATCGAAAAACATTCAGTACTTC
-	TRBV19	-	TRBJ2-7	CASRDANSYEQYF	TGTGCCAGTAGAGACGCAAACTCCTACGAGCAGTACTTC
TRBD1	TRBV19	-	TRBJ1-1	CASSARDRGDPREAFF	TGTGCCAGTAGTGCCCGGGACAGGGGTGATCCAAGGGAAGCTTTCTTT
TRBD1	TRBV6-2/TRBV6-3	-	TRBJ1-5	CASSYGRTGGQPQHF	TGTGCCAGCAGTTACGGGCGGACAGGGGGTCAGCCCCAGCATTTT
TRBD1	TRBV12-3/TRBV12-4	-	TRBJ1-5	CASSLGDRENQPQHF	TGTGCCAGCAGTTTGGGGGACAGGGAGAATCAGCCCCAGCATTTT
-	TRBV7-9	many	TRBJ2-7	CASTPGSYEQYF	TGTGCCAGCACCCCGGGCAGCTACGAGCAGTACTTC
TRBD1	TRBV6-1	few	TRBJ2-7	CASKVTGDPYEQYF	TGTGCCAGCAAAGTCACAGGGGATCCCTACGAGCAGTACTTC
-	TRBV19	few	TRBJ1-2	CASTVVVGDAEANYGYTF	TGTGCCAGCACTGTGGTGGTCGGGGACGCTGAAGCTAACTATGGCTACACCTTC
TRBD1	TRBV5-4	-	TRBJ2-3	CASSLPDAVLRGPNTDTQYF	TGTGCCAGCAGCTTACCCGACGCGGTATTGAGGGGGCCCAACACAGATACGCAGTATTTT
TRBD1	TRBV18	few	TRBJ2-5	CASSRIVGPGQKTQYF	TGTGCCAGCTCGCGCATTGTAGGGCCGGGACAGAAGACCCAGTACTTC
TRBD1	TRBV4-1	few	TRBJ2-7	CASSQDGQDRTYEQYF	TGTGCCAGCAGCCAAGATGGACAGGATCGGACCTACGAGCAGTACTTC
-	TRBV29-1	-	TRBJ1-1	CSVEDGTHPLGAFF	TGCAGCGTTGAAGATGGAACGCACCCACTCGGGGCTTTCTTT
-	TRBV20-1	-	TRBJ2-7	CSARVEGYEQYF	TGCAGTGCTAGAGTGGAAGGGTACGAGCAGTACTTC
-	TRBV4-1	few	TRBJ2-5	CASSQDMETQYF	TGCGCCAGCAGCCAAGATATGGAGACCCAGTACTTC
TRBD1	TRBV6-6	-	TRBJ2-1	CASSYFQGDEQFF	TGTGCCAGCAGTTACTTTCAGGGGGATGAGCAGTTCTTC
-	TRBV6-8	-	TRBJ1-1	CASGPEDTEAFF	TGTGCCAGCGGCCCCGAGGACACTGAAGCTTTCTTT
TRBD2	TRBV6-5	-	TRBJ2-5	CASRRRLARSETQYF	TGTGCCAGCAGGAGAAGACTAGCACGCTCGGAGACCCAGTACTTC
-	TRBV5-4	-	TRBJ2-1	CASRLTEAGWEQFF	TGTGCCAGCAGGTTAACTGAGGCAGGATGGGAGCAGTTCTTC
TRBD1	TRBV29-1	-	TRBJ2-3	CSVLKVMDDRADTQYF	TGCAGCGTTTTGAAAGTAATGGATGACAGGGCAGATACGCAGTATTTT
TRBD1	TRBV6-1	few	TRBJ2-5	CASSEARQGRQTQYF	TGTGCCAGCAGTGAAGCCCGACAGGGGAGACAGACCCAGTACTTC
-	TRBV4-1	-	TRBJ2-1	CASSQDKGPGGEQFF	TGCGCCAGCAGCCAAGATAAGGGGCCCGGCGGTGAGCAGTTCTTC
TRBD1	TRBV7-6	many	TRBJ2-1	CASTRTGGVGEQFF	TGTGCCAGCACACGGACAGGGGGGGTAGGTGAGCAGTTCTTC
-	TRBV20-1	few	TRBJ1-2	CSYSAPTHPGYTF	TGCAGTTACAGTGCCCCCACCCATCCTGGCTACACCTTC
-	TRBV7-9	few	TRBJ1-1	CASSSPTGGTEAFF	TGTGCCAGCAGCTCGCCGACAGGAGGGACTGAAGCTTTCTTT
-	TRBV5-1	-	TRBJ1-1	CANSLFMGGTEAFF	TGCGCCAACAGCTTATTCATGGGAGGCACTGAAGCTTTCTTT